Listed here is a single T cell receptor beta chain. Source study methods: Researchers report that nucleated cell counts were estimated from reference gene primer amplification. Generated by immunoSEQ multiplex PCR, the TCRdb table keeps only in-frame clones and is missing some. The V and J calls and clone size are taken from that table; D and trimming were inferred from the DNA. The sample shows around 170,000 clones, about 87% of them seen only once. This sample is drawn from a study of blood T cell repertoires in COVID-19. Germline CDR1 reads SGHTA; CDR2 reads FQGTGA. V lost 5 bases, J lost 1 base, and 12 bases stayed unmatched. This CDR3 is 18 amino acids long.

This TCR came from a man aged 55 to 70 with acute or convalescent COVID-19. Material: peripheral blood. The chain uses TRBV7-3 and TRBJ2-2; 8 positions match TRBD2. In nucleotides, the CDR3 is TGTGCCAGCAGCCCCTCCGGGGGGGGCCGCCGGAACACCGGGGAGCTGTTTTTT. It yields the protein CASSPSGGGRRNTGELFF.